What follows is one T cell receptor beta chain and its context. The data derive from a study of blood T cell repertoires in COVID-19. Study context: COVID-19 samples collected from the United States, Italy and Spain covered acute and convalescent phases. In each case, the material was cDNA or gDNA derived from T cells, B-cell-depleted T cells, or PBMCs.

Measured with immunoSEQ multiplex PCR; TCRdb has only the in-frame clones, and not every one. The sample consists of over 250,000 clones, over 80% of them appearing once. This clonotype originated in a woman aged 45-65 years with COVID-19, enrolled during active disease. Sequencing was done on a sample of peripheral blood.

The chain's CDR3 is CARQGATNEKLFF. The CDR3, as DNA: TGTGCCAGGCAGGGTGCAACTAATGAAAAACTGTTTTTT. J is TRBJ1-4 and V is TRBV19; D is perhaps TRBD1 (5 bases). Germline V gene sequence: CDR1 LNHDA, CDR2 SQIVND (reference sequence). The CDR3 has 13 amino acids. V was shortened by 9 bases and J by 0 bases, with 8 bases between the two germline ends.